The 31 T cell receptor beta chains given below trace back to one sample, sequenced in a study of T cells after yellow fever vaccination. TCRdb called the 5' RACE reads again in MiXCR, with one record for every CDR3 protein. The top ten hold about 20% of the sample, which has some 350,000 distinct CDR3 sequences, roughly 8.7% seen once. Sequenced material: PBMCs, taken on the day of the first yellow fever vaccination. Every receptor here comes from a man aged 18 to 30 who received the YFV17D yellow fever vaccine.

This clonotype was seen at least ten times. The chain uses TRBV5-1 and TRBJ2-2; D remains ambiguous. Trimming shortened V by 5 bases and J by 0 bases, and 8 bases separated the two germline ends. Germline V gene sequence: CDR1 SGHRS, CDR2 YFSETQ. The CDR3 spans 14 residues. CDR3 amino acids: CASRVTANTGELFF. As DNA, the CDR3 is TGCGCCAGCAGGGTTACGGCGAACACCGGGGAGCTGTTTTTT.

The V gene is TRBV6-1, the J gene TRBJ2-1, with a possible D match to TRBD2 (5 bases). Germline loops: CDR1 MNHNS, CDR2 SASEGT. Trimming shortened V by 6 bases and J by 0 bases, and 9 bases separated the two germline ends. This CDR3 comprises 14 residues. CDR3 loop: CASSGLSSYNEQFF. The CDR3 DNA reads TGTGCCAGCAGCGGACTGAGCTCCTACAATGAGCAGTTCTTC.

The rearrangement links TRBV6-2 or TRBV6-3 to TRBJ1-5; D is ambiguous. CDR1 and CDR2 (germline): MNHEY, SVGEGT. CDR3 size: 13 residues. Trimming left V 8 bases short and J 5 bases short, with 13 bases between. As DNA, the CDR3 is TGTGCCAGCTCCTCCTACGTGGATCAGCCCCAGCATTTT. Translation gives CASSSYVDQPQHF.

This clonotype was observed once. Being one base from a much bigger clone, this may be a read error. The chain couples TRBV20-1 to TRBJ2-5; tentative D call: TRBD1 (6 bases). Germline CDR1 is DFQATT and CDR2 is SNEGSKA (reference sequence). There are 14 residues in the CDR3. This chain's CDR3 is CSATTGTSEETLYF. DNA of the CDR3: TGCAGTGCTACAACCGGGACATCCGAAGAGACCCTGTACTTC.

This chain connects TRBV28 to TRBJ2-7; the match to TRBD2 covers 8 bases. Germline V gene lookup returns CDR1 MDHEN and CDR2 SYDVKM. The CDR3 is 15 amino acids. The V segment lost 4 bases and the J segment 1 base; nucleotides outside the gene matches: 6. DNA of the CDR3: TGTGCCAGCAGTTCACCCGGGGGGGGGTCCTACGAGCAGTACGTC. It specifies CASSSPGGGSYEQYV.

The chain has TRBV10-3 and TRBJ2-4; no definite D call. Germline lookup yields CDR1 ENHRY and CDR2 SYGVKD. V was shortened by 5 bases and J by 0 bases, with 8 bases between the two germline ends. The CDR3 runs to 14 residues. This CDR3 reads CAISSPLAKNIQYF. In nucleotides, the CDR3 is TGTGCCATCAGTTCTCCTTTAGCCAAAAACATTCAGTACTTC.

This chain uses TRBV20-1 with TRBJ2-3; D ambiguous. Deletions cut 7 bases from V and 0 bases from J, with 5 bases between. The CDR3 runs 11 residues. Per germline, CDR1 DFQATT and CDR2 SNEGSKA (reference sequence). CDR3 coding DNA: TGCAGTGGGCAGAGCACAGATACGCAGTATTTT. It yields the protein CSGQSTDTQYF.

This clonotype was picked up a small number of times. The chain joins TRBV7-8 to TRBJ1-2; D might be TRBD1 (5 bases). Per the germline V gene, CDR1 is SGHVS and CDR2 is FQNEAQ. Between the trimmed V and J ends, which lost 5 bases and 8 bases, there was a span of 21 bases. The CDR3 contains 15 residues. The CDR3 DNA sequence: TGTGCCAGCAGCCCCCACCGGCTCTTGGGGGAAGGCTACACCTTC. The encoded protein is CASSPHRLLGEGYTF.

This rearrangement joins TRBV12-3 or TRBV12-4 to TRBJ1-5; D ambiguous. This CDR3 is 15 amino acids long. V lost 3 bases, J lost 0 bases, and 9 bases lay in between. In nucleotides, the CDR3 is TGTGCCAGCAGTTTGGAGGGTAATAGCAATCAGCCCCAGCATTTT. It is translated as CASSLEGNSNQPQHF.

The table lists this clonotype with many counts. The V and J genes are TRBV7-3 and TRBJ2-2, with D unresolved. Germline V CDR1 and CDR2: SGHTA, FQGTGA. The CDR3 sequence is 11 residues long. V lost 5 bases to trimming and J lost 7 bases, with 5 bases between them. The DNA for the CDR3 is TGTGCCAGCAGCAGTTACGGGGAGCTGTTTTTT. Encoded protein: CASSSYGELFF.

This clonotype was counted a few times. V usage is TRBV2 and J usage is TRBJ2-3, with 7 nucleotides matching TRBD1. Germline assignment: CDR1 SNHLY and CDR2 FYNNEI. V dropped 3 bases and J dropped 14; count of bases not matched to a gene: 8. The CDR3 is 12 amino acids. CDR3 DNA: TGTGCCAGCAGTGACGGACAGGCCCTTCCGTATTTT. Translation gives CASSDGQALPYF.

This clonotype occurred many times. J is TRBJ2-4 and V is TRBV5-1, with D tentatively TRBD1 or TRBD2 (5 bases each). The CDR3 runs to 14 residues. From germline, CDR1 is SGHRS and CDR2 YFSETQ. V was trimmed by 0 bases and J by 1 base, leaving 5 bases between them. The CDR3 DNA reads TGCGCCAGCAGCTTGGGGGGGGCCAAAAACATTCAGTACTTC. It yields the protein CASSLGGAKNIQYF.

This chain uses TRBV10-3 with TRBJ2-7; possible D gene TRBD1, 5 bases. The germline gives CDR1 ENHRY, CDR2 SYGVKD. The CDR3 spans 13 residues. With 3 bases removed from V and 5 bases from J, the gap between germline ends came to 11 bases. The CDR3 nucleotides read TGTGCCATCAGTGACAGGGCGTCCGACGAGCAGTACTTC. Encoded protein: CAISDRASDEQYF.

This clonotype showed up many times. The chain links TRBV28 to TRBJ2-7, with a possible D match to TRBD1 (6 bases). Looked up from germline, CDR1 is MDHEN and CDR2 is SYDVKM. Trimming pared 3 bases from V and 2 bases from J, leaving 26 bases between. CDR3 length: 19 residues. CDR3 bases: TGTGCCAGCAGTTTGAACACGCTGGCCCGGGGACACCTTCCCTACGAGCAGTACGTC. This encodes CASSLNTLARGHLPYEQYV.

V and J are TRBV5-1 and TRBJ2-5; TRBD2 matches at 9 bases. The germline gives CDR1 SGHRS, CDR2 YFSETQ. The V gene end was trimmed by 1 base and the J gene end by 6 bases; junction bases not matched to a gene: 16. The CDR3 is made up of 18 amino acids. CDR3 sequence (DNA): TGCGCCAGCAGCTTGTCCGGTTTGGCGGGGGGGCCTGCGCAGACCCAGTACTTC. It translates to CASSLSGLAGGPAQTQYF.

The chain links TRBV6-2 or TRBV6-3 to TRBJ2-7, with TRBD2 matching over 11 bases. Germline V gene data show CDR1 as MNHEY and CDR2 as SVGEGT. This CDR3 comprises 14 residues. The trim removed 7 bases at V and 2 bases at J, leaving 4 bases unmatched. Here the CDR3 reads CASTRLAGTYEQYF. DNA for the CDR3: TGTGCCAGCACTCGACTAGCGGGGACCTACGAGCAGTACTTC.

The rearrangement uses TRBV7-8 and TRBJ1-5; 8 bases fit TRBD1. CDR1 and CDR2 (germline): SGHVS, FQNEAQ. The CDR3 has 14 amino acids. V lost 3 bases, J lost 5 bases, and 3 bases stayed unmatched. CDR3 loop: CASSLAGGYQPQHF. The CDR3 bases are TGTGCCAGCAGCTTGGCAGGGGGCTATCAGCCCCAGCATTTT.

This clonotype occurred many times. The V and J genes are TRBV4-3 and TRBJ2-3; 9 nucleotides line up with TRBD2. The CDR3 extends over 13 amino acids. The V gene end was trimmed by 2 bases and the J gene end by 6 bases; junction bases not matched to a gene: 0. Germline lookup yields CDR1 LGHNA and CDR2 YSLEER. As DNA, the CDR3 is TGCGCCAGCAGCCAAACTAGCGGGGATACGCAGTATTTT. This translates into CASSQTSGDTQYF.

As DNA, the CDR3 is TGCGCCAGCAGCCAAGAAGGCCTTGGGACAGGAGAGACCCAGTACTTC. This codes for CASSQEGLGTGETQYF. This chain uses TRBV4-3 with TRBJ2-5; 8 positions match TRBD1. The V gene end was trimmed by 0 bases and the J gene end by 4 bases; junction bases not matched to a gene: 7. The CDR3 runs to 16 residues. The germline CDR1 and CDR2 sequences are LGHNA and YSLEER.

This clonotype showed up just a few times. The chain has TRBV6-5 and TRBJ1-3; no clear D gene. V lost 6 bases and J 5 bases, leaving 8 bases between the germline ends. This CDR3 has 12 amino acids. Looked up from germline, CDR1 is MNHEY and CDR2 is SVGAGI. The CDR3 region is CASRGNRNTIYF. CDR3 DNA sequence: TGTGCCAGCAGAGGAAATCGAAACACCATATATTTT.

This clonotype turned up a few times. V usage is TRBV10-3 and J usage is TRBJ2-7; a possible D gene is TRBD1 (5 bases). The germline V and J ends were trimmed by 9 bases and 5 bases, with 20 bases remaining between them. This CDR3 has 14 residues. CDR1 and CDR2 (germline): ENHRY, SYGVKD. DNA of the CDR3: TGTGCCATTTGGGGTGGTGGGGCACGAGACGAGCAGTACGTC. Encoded protein: CAIWGGGARDEQYV.

This clonotype came up a few times. The chain uses TRBV5-4 and TRBJ2-5, with TRBD1 matching 7 bases. Per germline, CDR1 SGHNT and CDR2 YYREEE (reference sequence). V dropped 6 bases and J dropped 4; count of bases not matched to a gene: 15. The CDR3 has 16 amino acids. The CDR3 DNA follows: TGTGCCAGCACCGCGGACAGGTTTTTAGGAGGAGAGACCCAGTACTTC. Amino acid sequence: CASTADRFLGGETQYF.

This clonotype was detected a few times. J is TRBJ2-3 and V is TRBV9; no clear D gene. Trimming left V 3 bases short and J 2 bases short, with 19 bases between. CDR3 length: 17 residues. Germline CDR1 is SGDLS and CDR2 is YYNGEE. The CDR3 loop reads CASSGTLANIDTDTQYF. DNA for the CDR3: TGTGCCAGCAGCGGTACGTTGGCGAATATAGACACAGATACGCAGTATTTT.

This clonotype was recorded only once. The CDR3 sequence: CASRSQGLYNSPLHF. The CDR3 region has the DNA TGCGCCAGCAGAAGCCAGGGACTGTATAATTCACCCCTCCACTTT. The V call is TRBV4-1, the J call TRBJ1-6; D is perhaps TRBD1 (5 bases). V dropped 6 bases and J dropped 4 bases, with 13 bases sitting between them. The CDR3 has 15 residues. In germline, CDR1 is MGHRA, CDR2 YSYEKL.

This clonotype has just a few counts. The chain joins TRBV4-3 to TRBJ2-7; D may be TRBD1 (6 bases). Per germline, CDR1 LGHNA and CDR2 YSLEER. The CDR3 has 15 amino acids. Between the trimmed V and J ends, which lost 3 bases and 4 bases, there was a span of 16 bases. CDR3 nucleotides: TGCGCCAGCAGCCATCTGACAGGACTGGGATACGAGCAGTACGTC. Translation: CASSHLTGLGYEQYV.

This clonotype was picked up a small number of times. This sequence joins TRBV2 and TRBJ1-3, with unresolved D. The CDR3 is made up of 14 amino acids. The ends were cut back, 11 bases at V and 2 bases at J, with 16 bases in the middle. Per the germline V gene, CDR1 is SNHLY and CDR2 is FYNNEI. The CDR3 nucleotides are TGTGCCTGCGGAGGGATATACCCTGGAAACACCATATATTTT. Translated, it gives CACGGIYPGNTIYF.

The sample holds many counts of this clonotype. This chain joins TRBV27 and TRBJ2-3; 9 nucleotides line up with TRBD1. The ends lost 5 bases at V and 7 bases at J; junction bases unmatched: 13. Germline-derived CDR1 and CDR2 are MNHEY and SMNVEV (reference sequence). The CDR3 totals 16 residues. CDR3 sequence reads: CASSKAGQGRQYTQYF. The CDR3 bases are TGTGCCAGCAGTAAAGCGGGACAGGGACGTCAATATACGCAGTATTTT.

This clonotype has only a few counts. This chain connects TRBV7-9 to TRBJ1-1, with unresolved D. Trimming left V 5 bases short and J 2 bases short, with 15 bases between. The germline CDR1 and CDR2 sequences are SEHNR and FQNEAQ (reference sequence). The CDR3 consists of 15 residues. The CDR3 sequence: CASSSFETGNTEAFF. CDR3 nucleotide sequence: TGTGCCAGCAGCAGCTTCGAAACGGGAAACACTGAAGCTTTCTTT. Together with reference TRBV7-9 and TRBJ1-1, the CDR3 gives the full variable domain: DTGVSQNPRHKITKRGQNVTFRCDPISEHNRLYWYRQTLGQGPEFLTYFQNEAQLEKSRLLSDRFSAERPKGSFSTLEIQRTEQGDSAMYLCASSSFETGNTEAFFGQGTRLTVV.

In its sample, this clonotype was seen a few times. The rearrangement links TRBV27 to TRBJ1-4; 8 bases line up with TRBD1. Germline assignment: CDR1 MNHEY and CDR2 SMNVEV (reference sequence). This CDR3 region has 14 residues. V lost 5 bases and J lost 8; bases outside the gene matches: 7. This chain's CDR3 is CASSPRTGNEKLFF. CDR3 in DNA: TGTGCCAGCAGTCCCCGGACAGGGAACGAAAAACTGTTTTTT.

This clonotype came up a few times. V and J are TRBV30 and TRBJ2-7, with D possibly being TRBD1 or TRBD2 (7 bases each). The germline V gene has CDR1 GTSNPN and CDR2 SVGIG (reference sequence). V was shortened by 3 bases and J by 4 bases, with 16 bases between the two germline ends. The CDR3 sequence is 14 residues long. The CDR3 DNA reads TGTGCCTGGAGCGCAATCAGGGGGGGGTACGAGCAGTACTTC. This codes for CAWSAIRGGYEQYF.

The chain is built from TRBV20-1 and TRBJ1-5; D is uncertain. CDR3 size: 12 residues. Germline lookup yields CDR1 DFQATT and CDR2 SNEGSKA (reference sequence). The V gene lost 6 bases and the J gene lost 4 bases, with 10 bases spanning the gap. Here the CDR3 reads CSALGGNQPQHF. In nucleotides, the CDR3 is TGCAGTGCCCTCGGCGGAAATCAGCCCCAGCATTTT.